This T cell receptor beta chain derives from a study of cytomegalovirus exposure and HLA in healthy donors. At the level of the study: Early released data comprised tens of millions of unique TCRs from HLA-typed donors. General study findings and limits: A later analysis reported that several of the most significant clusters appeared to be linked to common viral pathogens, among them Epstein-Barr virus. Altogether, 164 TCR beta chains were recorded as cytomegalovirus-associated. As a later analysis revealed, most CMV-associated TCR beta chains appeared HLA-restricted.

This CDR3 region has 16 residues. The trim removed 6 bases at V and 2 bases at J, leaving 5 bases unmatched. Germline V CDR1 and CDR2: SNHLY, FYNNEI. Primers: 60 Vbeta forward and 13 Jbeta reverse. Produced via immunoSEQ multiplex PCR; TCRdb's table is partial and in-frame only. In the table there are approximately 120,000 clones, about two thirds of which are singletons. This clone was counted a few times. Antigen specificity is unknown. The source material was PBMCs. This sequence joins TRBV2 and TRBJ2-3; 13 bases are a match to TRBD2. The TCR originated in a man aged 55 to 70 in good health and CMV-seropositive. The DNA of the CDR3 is TGTGCCAGCAGAGGACTAGCGGGGGCCCTCACAGATACGCAGTATTTT. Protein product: CASRGLAGALTDTQYF. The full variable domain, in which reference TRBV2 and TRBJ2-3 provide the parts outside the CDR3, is EPEVTQTPSHQVTQMGQEVILRCVPISNHLYFYWYRQILGQKVEFLVSFYNNEISEKSEIFDDQFSVERPDGSNFTLKIRSTKLEDSAMYFCASRGLAGALTDTQYFGPGTRLTVL.